This T cell receptor (beta chain) was profiled in a study of blood T cell repertoires in COVID-19 (dated by TCRdb to the early 2020s). General notes on the study: Samples from collaborators originated in the United States, Italy and Spain and spanned both the acute and convalescent phases of COVID-19. The prospective study material was composed of cDNA or gDNA derived from T cells, B-cell-depleted T cells, or PBMCs. The dataset comprised deeply sampled blood TCRbeta repertoires from subjects exposed to, actively infected with, or recovered from COVID-19. A freely available public database, intended as a resource for researchers studying the immune response to SARS-CoV-2, is where the repertoires were released. The samples were drawn from the first 160 participants of the ongoing ImmuneRACE study and from 1,254 subjects provided by 6 global collaborators. Sample metadata almost always included a de-identified subject ID, COVID-19 status, age in years and sex. HLA class I and class II types, where available, came from metadata supplied by the sample provider rather than from assay-based typing.

A word on this clone: Its cognate antigen has yet to be identified. Base qualities were left out, and no much larger clone turns up one base away.

TCRbeta CDR3 regions were amplified from genomic DNA by means of the immunoSEQ Assay, a bias-controlled multiplex PCR. Regarding the original processing steps: The number of nucleated cells in each sample was estimated by amplification of reference gene primers within the assay. Sequence reads were collapsed and filtered to measure the absolute abundance of every unique TCRbeta CDR3 rearrangement. For each sample, productive Simpson clonality was calculated by taking the square root of Simpson's diversity index across productive rearrangements. TCRdb holds this immuneACCESS table with in-frame rearrangements only. Some clones are missing; in checked studies, unresolved V genes explain under half, and the rest has no known cause. D and trimming were read from the DNA, whereas the V and J calls and clone size are those reported in that table. The sample table holds about 140,000 clones, of which around three quarters were seen once. About 12% of the sample comes from the top ten.

The research as a whole found: The quantity of clinical and demographic metadata differed by source and by participant and was supplied without curation.

Counted from cysteine to phenylalanine, this CDR3 has 14 amino acids. Of all the DNA, just the CDR3 is kept, 42 bases in frame from base 1. V gives up 3 bases and J gives up 5 bases, and the segment between their germline ends measures 14 bases. CDR1 and CDR2 are drawn from the germline V gene (reference sequence): DFQATT, SNEGSKA. The collaborating institutions used their own protocols to collect whole blood in K2EDTA tubes. For TCRbeta analysis, collaborators shipped samples as frozen whole blood, isolated PBMCs, or DNA extracted from either of those sample types. Sequenced material: peripheral blood. The TCR comes from a man aged 80 or over with acute or convalescent COVID-19. The sequence is built from TRBV20-1 and TRBJ1-5; a tentative D call is TRBD1 (5 bases match). The CDR3 sequence is CSASGGTEDQPQHF. The DNA sequence reads TGCAGTGCTAGTGGCGGGACCGAAGATCAGCCCCAGCATTTT.